The 16 T cell receptor beta chains given below trace back to one sample, sequenced in a study of OX40 agonist ivuxolimab in advanced cancers. The data were produced by immunoSEQ multiplex PCR, yet TCRdb's version contains in-frame clones alone and is incomplete. The sample contains around 63,000 clones, 80% to 90% of which appear only once. Sequencing used CD4+ or CD8+ T cells sorted from blood, obtained in a trial of the OX40 agonist ivuxolimab. The receptors originated from an adult with an advanced solid tumor such as melanoma, head and neck, liver or kidney cancer.

V is TRBV5-4 and J is TRBJ2-5; TRBD2 matches 10 bases. The CDR3 sequence is 16 residues long. The trim removed 0 bases at V and 5 bases at J, leaving 7 bases unmatched. The germline gives CDR1 SGHNT, CDR2 YYREEE (reference sequence). CDR3 in amino acids: CASSLGAGGPRETQYF. CDR3 DNA sequence: TGTGCCAGCAGCTTGGGAGCGGGAGGGCCCAGGGAGACCCAGTACTTC.

The chain recombines TRBV7-8 with TRBJ2-3; D unresolved. The CDR3 totals 15 residues. CDR1 is SGHVS, CDR2 FQNEAQ, per germline. The ends were cut back, 1 base at V and 1 base at J, with 9 bases in the middle. The chain's CDR3 is CASSLVETRTDTQYF. The CDR3 DNA sequence: TGTGCCAGCAGCTTAGTTGAGACGCGCACAGATACGCAGTATTTT.

The V and J genes are TRBV15 and TRBJ2-3; D not resolved. This CDR3 contains 14 residues. V lost 0 bases, J lost 4 bases, and 8 bases lay in between. The V gene's germline CDR1 is LNHNV and CDR2 YYDKDF (reference sequence). The CDR3 sequence: CATSRDSGADTQYF. CDR3 nucleotides: TGTGCCACCAGCAGAGATTCGGGCGCAGATACGCAGTATTTT. The variable domain in full, with the rest retrieved from reference TRBV15 and TRBJ2-3, is DAMVIQNPRYQVTQFGKPVTLSCSQTLNHNVMYWYQQKSSQAPKLLFHYYDKDFNNEADTPDNFQSRRPNTSFCFLDIRSPGLGDTAMYLCATSRDSGADTQYFGPGTRLTVL.

This clone was recorded only once. The chain uses TRBV5-6 and TRBJ1-6; D gene unclear. Germline V CDR1 and CDR2: SGHDT, YYEEEE. The V end lost 6 bases, the J end lost 2 bases, and 12 bases lay between the germline ends. CDR3 length: 15 residues. CDR3 sequence (DNA): TGTGCCAGCAAGGCGTGGAAAACCTATAATTCACCCCTCCACTTT. It codes for CASKAWKTYNSPLHF.

This clone came up once. The chain has TRBV18 and TRBJ2-1; no clear D. The V gene lost 3 bases and the J gene lost 4 bases, with 10 bases spanning the gap. CDR3 length: 14 residues. The germline CDR1 and CDR2 sequences are KGHSH and LQKENI. The CDR3 sequence is CASSPDGLYNEQFF. DNA for the CDR3: TGTGCCAGCTCACCCGACGGGCTATACAATGAGCAGTTCTTC.

This chain links TRBV7-3 with TRBJ2-1; 9 nucleotides agree with TRBD2. The CDR3 sequence is 15 residues long. V dropped 2 bases and J dropped 7; count of bases not matched to a gene: 6. Looked up from germline, CDR1 is SGHTA and CDR2 is FQGTGA. CDR3 protein: CASSLGSGRGNEQFF. CDR3 sequence (DNA): TGTGCCAGCAGCTTAGGTAGCGGGAGAGGGAATGAGCAGTTCTTC.

The chain recombines TRBV9 with TRBJ2-5; D possibly matches TRBD1 or TRBD2 (6 bases each). V was pared by 4 bases and J by 2 bases, with 18 bases between. The CDR3 is 16 amino acids. The germline V gene has CDR1 SGDLS and CDR2 YYNGEE. For the CDR3, the DNA is TGTGCCAGCAGCACCCAGACTAGAGGGACACAAGAGACCCAGTACTTC. Translated: CASSTQTRGTQETQYF.

V is TRBV5-6 and J is TRBJ2-5, with 7 bases fitting TRBD1. Germline V gene lookup returns CDR1 SGHDT and CDR2 YYEEEE. The CDR3 spans 14 residues. Germline trimming cut 3 bases from V and 4 bases from J; bases unmatched to any gene: 6. The CDR3, as DNA: TGTGCCAGCAGCTCTACAGGGGTTCGAGAGACCCAGTACTTC. It codes for CASSSTGVRETQYF.

This clone came up once. The chain has TRBV6-5 and TRBJ1-5; D possibly corresponds to TRBD1 (5 bases). The CDR3 runs to 15 residues. V was cut by 4 bases and J by 7 bases, with 17 bases left in between. Germline lookup yields CDR1 MNHEY and CDR2 SVGAGI. In DNA form, the CDR3 reads TGTGCCAGCAGTTGGGACGGGGGAGCAGGGCAGCCCCAGCATTTT. It encodes CASSWDGGAGQPQHF.

This clone showed up just once. V gene TRBV11-2 combines with J gene TRBJ2-2; 10 nucleotides agree with TRBD1. The ends lost 6 bases at V and 5 bases at J; junction bases unmatched: 6. The germline gives CDR1 SGHAT, CDR2 FQNNGV. The CDR3 runs 15 residues. The CDR3 coding sequence is TGTGCCAGCAGACCCGGACAGGGGGGGACCGGGGAGCTGTTTTTT. This sequence encodes CASRPGQGGTGELFF.

The chain couples TRBV18 to TRBJ2-6, with TRBD1 matching over 7 bases. The CDR3 is 17 amino acids. With 5 bases clipped from V and 0 bases from J, the junction kept 7 bases outside the gene matches. Germline V gives CDR1 KGHSH, CDR2 LQKENI. The DNA for the CDR3 is TGTGCCAGCTCAGTGACAGGGTCCCCCTCTGGGGCCAACGTCCTGACTTTC. Protein sequence: CASSVTGSPSGANVLTF.

Only a few counts were recorded for this clone. The same CDR3 can be traced to other DNA sequences in this sample. The chain uses TRBV18 and TRBJ1-1, with 7 bases lining up with TRBD1. Trimming removed 4 bases from V and 2 bases from J; junction bases left unmatched: 1. Germline V gene data show CDR1 as KGHSH and CDR2 as LQKENI. The CDR3 runs to 13 residues. Here the CDR3 reads CASSRQGNTEAFF. The CDR3 DNA sequence: TGTGCCAGCTCACGACAGGGAAACACTGAAGCTTTCTTT. The full variable domain, with the rest looked up from reference TRBV18 and TRBJ1-1, is NAGVMQNPRHLVRRRGQEARLRCSPMKGHSHVYWYRQLPEEGLKFMVYLQKENIIDESGMPKERFSAEFPKEGPSILRIQQVVRGDSAAYFCASSRQGNTEAFFGQGTRLTVV.

The chain employs TRBV28 and TRBJ1-1, with 11 bases fitting TRBD1. This CDR3 comprises 16 residues. J lost 4 bases, V lost 6 bases, and 10 bases had no gene match. Germline CDR1 and CDR2: MDHEN and SYDVKM. The CDR3 nucleotides read TGTGCCAGCAGCCCGGGACAGGGGGGTTGGAGCACTGAAGCTTTCTTT. This translates into CASSPGQGGWSTEAFF.

The rearrangement uses TRBV30 and TRBJ2-1, with 10 bases aligning to TRBD2. Germline trimming cut 2 bases from V and 8 bases from J; bases unmatched to any gene: 6. The CDR3 length is 14 residues. From germline, CDR1 is GTSNPN and CDR2 SVGIG (reference sequence). The CDR3 sequence: CAWSSSAGGHEQFF. The CDR3 bases are TGTGCCTGGAGTTCCTCAGCGGGAGGGCATGAGCAGTTCTTC.

The V gene is TRBV4-1, the J gene TRBJ1-2, with a possible D match to TRBD1 (5 bases). V was trimmed by 4 bases and J by 8 bases, leaving 26 bases between them. This CDR3 region has 17 residues. Germline lookup yields CDR1 MGHRA and CDR2 YSYEKL. The CDR3 protein is CASSRTSMQGGRAGYTF. The DNA for the CDR3 is TGCGCCAGCAGCCGCACTTCCATGCAGGGCGGACGGGCAGGCTACACCTTC.

The chain couples TRBV11-2 to TRBJ1-4, with 7 bases lining up with TRBD1. V lost 5 bases, J lost 6 bases, and 3 bases stayed unmatched. Germline CDR1 SGHAT, CDR2 FQNNGV. This CDR3 has 13 residues. CDR3 nucleotides: TGTGCCAGCAGCCGGGACAGAGATGAAAAACTGTTTTTT. It translates to CASSRDRDEKLFF.